The clone carrying this TCR beta chain was counted at least ten times. The data were taken from a study of T cells in Graves' hyperthyroidism and ophthalmopathy. Newly diagnosed patients aged 18 to 65 had hyperthyroidism of under 2 months' duration. It was uncontrolled infection, other autoimmune disease, pregnancy or lactation that excluded patients. The blood sample dates from first hyperthyroidism diagnosis, preceding any ophthalmopathy symptoms. The CDR3 is made up of 15 amino acids. Germline V gene sequence: CDR1 SGHRS, CDR2 YFSETQ. V gave up 4 bases and J gave up 9 bases; unmatched junction bases: 11. Regions amplified from RNA transcripts were the TCR beta CDR3 regions. A first-round RT-PCR of the TCR CDR3 used the HTBI primer set. Each CDR3 protein is one row after TCRdb ran MiXCR on the multiplex PCR reads. The table includes fewer than 450,000 distinct CDR3 sequences, about a sixth detected once.

The specimen sequenced was blood. This TCR was recovered from a woman aged 25 to 45 with Graves' hyperthyroidism that later progressed to Graves' ophthalmopathy. The J gene is TRBJ2-1, the V gene TRBV5-1, with TRBD1 identical over 9 bases. The CDR3 nucleotides are TGCGCCAGCAGCCACCCGGGACAGGGCTCCCGTGAGCAGTTCTTC. Residues: CASSHPGQGSREQFF.